This TCR beta chain emerged from a study of memory CD4+ T cells and cytomegalovirus serostatus. The sort gate was single viable CD3+CD4+CD8-CD45RO+ cells for memory CD4+ T cells. Total CD4+ T cells were enriched by CD4 positive selection. As regards this clone: The antigen remains unidentified.

Findings of the study overall: Each of approximately 61 CMV-associated TCRbeta sequences occurred in one to five individuals.

Repertoires were generated with immunoSEQ multiplex PCR, while TCRdb's copy carries only in-frame clones and drops some. This sample has tens of thousands of clones, with approximately 77% found just once. CDR1 LNHNV and CDR2 YYDKDF come from the germline V gene (reference sequence). The V end was cut by 5 bases, the J end by 0 bases, with 5 bases between. The CDR3 consists of 14 residues. The sequenced sample consisted of memory CD4+ T cells from blood. The source is an adult in good health and CMV-seronegative. The rearrangement links TRBV15 to TRBJ1-6, with D unresolved. CDR3 amino acids: CATSPSSYNSPLHF. The CDR3 coding sequence is TGTGCCACCAGCCCGAGCTCCTATAATTCACCCCTCCACTTT. The entire variable domain, with the rest obtained from reference TRBV15 and TRBJ1-6, is as follows: DAMVIQNPRYQVTQFGKPVTLSCSQTLNHNVMYWYQQKSSQAPKLLFHYYDKDFNNEADTPDNFQSRRPNTSFCFLDIRSPGLGDTAMYLCATSPSSYNSPLHFGNGTRLTVT.